This entry lists 15 T cell receptor beta chains sequenced from one sample in a study of vaccination and CD4 T cells after COVID-19. The treatment here: 10-day PBMC culture with coronavirus spike peptide pools or control peptides (ViraFEST assay). Their antigen targets remain unknown. The Oncomine TCR Beta short-read assay was what sequenced the DNA obtained from cultured CD4+ T cells. Each CDR3 protein gets one entry after TCRdb re-called the PCR reads with MiXCR. The sample consists of several thousand distinct CDR3 sequences, approximately 80% of them appearing once. The sample was CD4+ T cells from blood, cultured in vitro. The receptors derive from a human donor who had recovered from COVID-19.

The rearrangement uses TRBV20-1 and TRBJ2-3; D unresolved. The CDR3 has 14 residues. The ends were cut back, 3 bases at V and 0 bases at J, with 10 bases in the middle. Per the germline V gene, CDR1 is DFQATT and CDR2 is SNEGSKA (reference sequence). CDR3 DNA: TGCAGTGCTAGCGTTTTAGATAGCACAGATACGCAGTATTTT. It encodes CSASVLDSTDTQYF.

V usage is TRBV7-3 and J usage is TRBJ2-2, with 10 bases aligning to TRBD2. After removal of 5 bases from V and 4 bases from J, the junction contained 7 bases not matched to a gene. The CDR3 length is 16 residues. The germline CDR1 and CDR2 sequences are SGHTA and FQGTGA. CDR3 residues: CASSPQTSGVTGELFF. As DNA, the CDR3 is TGTGCCAGCAGCCCCCAAACTAGCGGGGTCACCGGGGAGCTGTTTTTT. The variable domain in full, completed from reference TRBV7-3 and TRBJ2-2, reads GAGVSQTPSNKVTEKGKYVELRCDPISGHTALYWYRQSLGQGPEFLIYFQGTGAADDSGLPNDRFFAVRPEGSVSTLKIQRTERGDSAVYLCASSPQTSGVTGELFFGEGSRLTVL.

The rearrangement joins TRBV11-2 to TRBJ1-1; weak D call: TRBD1 (5 bases). The V gene's germline CDR1 is SGHAT and CDR2 FQNNGV. The V and J ends lost 0 bases and 4 bases respectively, with 15 bases between them. This CDR3 spans 16 amino acids. CDR3 loop: CASSLEGPIQGTEAFF. The CDR3 nucleotides are TGTGCCAGCAGCTTAGAGGGGCCGATCCAGGGCACTGAAGCTTTCTTT.

The V gene is TRBV10-3, the J gene TRBJ1-2; D is unresolved. This CDR3 is 13 amino acids long. With 5 bases removed from V and 4 bases from J, the gap between germline ends came to 11 bases. The germline V gene has CDR1 ENHRY and CDR2 SYGVKD. The CDR3 sequence is CAISTGRAYGYTF. In DNA, the CDR3 is TGTGCCATCAGTACTGGACGGGCCTATGGCTACACCTTC.

This chain joins TRBV6-4 and TRBJ2-2, with TRBD2 identical over 13 bases. The CDR3 loop spans 20 amino acids. The germline V gene encodes CDR1 MRHNA and CDR2 SNTAGT. Unmatched junction bases numbered 15, after V lost 3 bases and J lost 5 bases. CDR3 DNA: TGTGCCAGCAGTGATCCTTCGCCCGGACTAGCGGGGGATGTGACCGGGGAGCTGTTTTTT. Translation gives CASSDPSPGLAGDVTGELFF.

In nucleotides, the CDR3 is TGTGCCAGCAGCGGACGTAAGGGGGGCTCAACTAATGAAAAACTGTTTTTT. It codes for CASSGRKGGSTNEKLFF. The J gene is TRBJ1-4, the V gene TRBV6-1; a possible D gene is TRBD1 (6 bases). CDR1 is MNHNS, CDR2 SASEGT, per germline. V was trimmed by 6 bases and J by 0 bases, leaving 17 bases between them. The CDR3 runs 17 residues.

This clonotype was counted between two and nine times. This chain links TRBV9 with TRBJ1-2; 10 nucleotides match TRBD1. V gave up 0 bases and J gave up 7 bases; unmatched junction bases: 9. The CDR3 is made up of 16 amino acids. Germline loops: CDR1 SGDLS, CDR2 YYNGEE. The CDR3 nucleotides are TGTGCCAGCAGCGTAGGTCGGGACAGGGGCTCCGGTGGCTACACCTTC. Translating it yields CASSVGRDRGSGGYTF.

This rearrangement joins TRBV27 to TRBJ2-1; TRBD1 might be the D (5 bases). The CDR3 has 13 residues. V was cut by 5 bases and J by 7 bases, with 12 bases left in between. Germline V gene lookup returns CDR1 MNHEY and CDR2 SMNVEV (reference sequence). The CDR3 is CASSRRQFNEQFF. Here the CDR3 DNA reads TGTGCCAGCAGTCGCCGACAGTTTAATGAGCAGTTCTTC.

This rearrangement joins TRBV7-2 to TRBJ1-6; a weak D match, TRBD1 (5 bases). Between the trimmed V and J ends, which lost 0 bases and 0 bases, there was a span of 12 bases. The CDR3 is 18 residues long. Germline loops: CDR1 SGHTA, CDR2 FQGNSA. The CDR3 here is CASSLAPGGSSYNSPLHF. The CDR3 nucleotides read TGTGCCAGCAGCTTAGCACCTGGGGGAAGCTCCTATAATTCACCCCTCCACTTT.

The V gene is TRBV11-2, the J gene TRBJ2-7, with D possibly TRBD1 on 6 matching bases. V lost 2 bases, J lost 3 bases, and 11 bases lay in between. Germline loops: CDR1 SGHAT, CDR2 FQNNGV. This CDR3 comprises 14 residues. In DNA form, the CDR3 reads TGTGCCAGCAGCTTATTCAGGGGCGGCTACGAGCAGTACTTC. This codes for CASSLFRGGYEQYF.

This sequence joins TRBV11-2 and TRBJ2-1, with D tentatively TRBD1 (7 bases). The CDR3 spans 20 residues. Trimming left V 1 base short and J 0 bases short, with 22 bases between. Germline CDR1 reads SGHAT; CDR2 reads FQNNGV. This chain's CDR3 is CASSLGYNEGAGSSYNEQFF. DNA for the CDR3: TGTGCCAGCAGCTTAGGGTACAACGAGGGGGCCGGGAGCTCCTACAATGAGCAGTTCTTC.

By share, this clonotype ranks as medium-sized (0.01 to 0.1%). The rearrangement joins TRBV10-1 to TRBJ1-5, with D perhaps matching TRBD1 (5 bases). CDR1 and CDR2 from the germline V gene are WNHNN and SYGVQD (reference sequence). With 8 bases removed from V and 1 base from J, the gap between germline ends came to 12 bases. This CDR3 comprises 14 residues. The CDR3 DNA follows: TGCGCCAGCTACCCTTGGGGGAGCAATCAGCCCCAGCATTTT. Translated: CASYPWGSNQPQHF.

The V and J genes are TRBV27 and TRBJ1-2; TRBD1 agrees at 9 bases. CDR3 length equals 14 residues. V shed 3 bases and J 8 bases; nucleotides not matched to a gene: 7. Germline CDR1 and CDR2: MNHEY and SMNVEV (reference sequence). The CDR3 protein is CASSLGQGGIGYTF. The CDR3, as DNA: TGTGCCAGCAGTTTGGGACAGGGAGGGATAGGCTACACCTTC.

The chain recombines TRBV20-1 with TRBJ2-7; D gene ambiguous. Germline V gene lookup returns CDR1 DFQATT and CDR2 SNEGSKA (reference sequence). The germline V and J ends were trimmed by 4 bases and 2 bases, with 9 bases remaining between them. The CDR3 totals 12 residues. CDR3 sequence (DNA): TGCAGTGCTAAGTCGGTCCCCTACGAGCAGTACTTC. It encodes CSAKSVPYEQYF.

A single count supports this clonotype. The gene calls are TRBV20-1 and TRBJ1-5; possibly TRBD1 for D (5 bases). Germline V gene data show CDR1 as DFQATT and CDR2 as SNEGSKA (reference sequence). The CDR3 loop spans 14 amino acids. Trimming pared 1 base from V and 3 bases from J, leaving 10 bases between. The CDR3 loop reads CSARGYGHNQPQHF. Here the CDR3 DNA reads TGCAGTGCTAGAGGGTACGGACACAATCAGCCCCAGCATTTT.